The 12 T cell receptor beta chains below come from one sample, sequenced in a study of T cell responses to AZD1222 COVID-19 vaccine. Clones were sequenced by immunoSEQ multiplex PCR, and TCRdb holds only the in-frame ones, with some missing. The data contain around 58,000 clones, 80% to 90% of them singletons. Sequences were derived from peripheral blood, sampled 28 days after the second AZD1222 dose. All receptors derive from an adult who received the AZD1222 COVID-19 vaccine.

CDR3 DNA sequence: TGTGCCAGCAGCCAACAGCTTTCGGACTTCGCCTACGAGCAGTACTTC. It translates to CASSQQLSDFAYEQYF. V is TRBV4-2 and J is TRBJ2-7, with D possibly being TRBD2 (5 bases). Deletions cut 2 bases from V and 2 bases from J, with 16 bases between. The CDR3 spans 16 residues. Germline CDR1 and CDR2: LGHNA and YNFKEQ.

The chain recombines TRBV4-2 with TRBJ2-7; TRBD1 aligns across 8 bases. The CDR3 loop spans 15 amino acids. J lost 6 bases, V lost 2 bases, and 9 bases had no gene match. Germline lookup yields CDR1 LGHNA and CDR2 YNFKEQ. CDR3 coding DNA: TGTGCCAGCAGCCAACGCTCGGACAGGGAAGGCGAGCAGTACTTC. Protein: CASSQRSDREGEQYF.

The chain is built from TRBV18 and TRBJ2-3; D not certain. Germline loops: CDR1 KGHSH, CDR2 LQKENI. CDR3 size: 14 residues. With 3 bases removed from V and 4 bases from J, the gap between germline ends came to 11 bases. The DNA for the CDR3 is TGTGCCAGCTCACCGGTGCTAGAATCAGATACGCAGTATTTT. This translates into CASSPVLESDTQYF. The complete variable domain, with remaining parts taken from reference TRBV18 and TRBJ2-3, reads NAGVMQNPRHLVRRRGQEARLRCSPMKGHSHVYWYRQLPEEGLKFMVYLQKENIIDESGMPKERFSAEFPKEGPSILRIQQVVRGDSAAYFCASSPVLESDTQYFGPGTRLTVL.

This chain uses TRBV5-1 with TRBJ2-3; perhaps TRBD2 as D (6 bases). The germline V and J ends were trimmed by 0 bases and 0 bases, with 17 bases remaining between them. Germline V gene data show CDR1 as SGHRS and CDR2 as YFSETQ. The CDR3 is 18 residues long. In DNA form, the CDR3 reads TGCGCCAGCAGCTTGGCCGGGGGTAGTGGTTTGAGCACAGATACGCAGTATTTT. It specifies CASSLAGGSGLSTDTQYF.

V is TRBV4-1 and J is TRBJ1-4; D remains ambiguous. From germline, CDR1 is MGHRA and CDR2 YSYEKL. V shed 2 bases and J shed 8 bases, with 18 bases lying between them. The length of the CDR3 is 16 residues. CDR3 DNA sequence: TGCGCCAGCAGCCAAAGTCATGGGCCTCCGGGGGAAAAACTGTTTTTT. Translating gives CASSQSHGPPGEKLFF.

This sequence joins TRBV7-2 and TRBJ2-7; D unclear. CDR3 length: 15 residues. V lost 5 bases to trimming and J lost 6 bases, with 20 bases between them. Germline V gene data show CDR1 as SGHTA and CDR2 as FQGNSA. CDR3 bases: TGTGCCAGCAGCCACCCCCGGAATAGGGTTGGCGAGCAGTACTTC. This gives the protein CASSHPRNRVGEQYF.

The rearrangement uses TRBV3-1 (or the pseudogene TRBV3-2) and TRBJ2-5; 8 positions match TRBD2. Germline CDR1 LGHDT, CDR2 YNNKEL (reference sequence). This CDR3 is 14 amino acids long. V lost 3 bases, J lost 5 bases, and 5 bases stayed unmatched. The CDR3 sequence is CASSHRTSWETQYF. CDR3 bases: TGTGCCAGCAGCCATCGGACTAGCTGGGAGACCCAGTACTTC.

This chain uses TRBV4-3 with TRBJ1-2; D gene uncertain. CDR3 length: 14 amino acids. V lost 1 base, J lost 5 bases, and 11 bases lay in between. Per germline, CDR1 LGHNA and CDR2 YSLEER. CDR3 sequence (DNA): TGCGCCAGCAGCCAAGGGCCAGCCTCTTATGGCTACACCTTC. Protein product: CASSQGPASYGYTF.

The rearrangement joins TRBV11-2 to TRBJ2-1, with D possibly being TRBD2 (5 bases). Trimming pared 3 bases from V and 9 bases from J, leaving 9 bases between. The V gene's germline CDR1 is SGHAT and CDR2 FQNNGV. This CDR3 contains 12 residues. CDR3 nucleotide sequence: TGTGCCAGCAGCTTTTCAGAGGGTGAGCAGTTCTTC. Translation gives CASSFSEGEQFF.

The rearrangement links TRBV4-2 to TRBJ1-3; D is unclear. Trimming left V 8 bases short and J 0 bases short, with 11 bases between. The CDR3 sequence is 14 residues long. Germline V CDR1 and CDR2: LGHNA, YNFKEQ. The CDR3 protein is CASAVEVSGNTIYF. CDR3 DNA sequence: TGTGCCAGCGCGGTTGAAGTCTCTGGAAACACCATATATTTT.

The CDR3 region is CASSPRFSYNEQFF. The CDR3 region has the DNA TGTGCCAGCAGCCCAAGGTTCTCCTACAATGAGCAGTTCTTC. The chain couples TRBV9 to TRBJ2-1; the D is unclear. The CDR3 covers 14 residues. Germline lookup yields CDR1 SGDLS and CDR2 YYNGEE. V dropped 4 bases and J dropped 0 bases, with 8 bases sitting between them.

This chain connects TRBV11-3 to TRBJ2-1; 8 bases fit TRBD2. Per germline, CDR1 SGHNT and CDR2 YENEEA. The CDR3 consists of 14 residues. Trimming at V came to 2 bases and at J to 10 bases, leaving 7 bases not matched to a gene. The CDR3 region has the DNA TGTGCCAGCAGCTTACGCCCCCTAGCGGGCGAGCAGTTCTTC. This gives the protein CASSLRPLAGEQFF.